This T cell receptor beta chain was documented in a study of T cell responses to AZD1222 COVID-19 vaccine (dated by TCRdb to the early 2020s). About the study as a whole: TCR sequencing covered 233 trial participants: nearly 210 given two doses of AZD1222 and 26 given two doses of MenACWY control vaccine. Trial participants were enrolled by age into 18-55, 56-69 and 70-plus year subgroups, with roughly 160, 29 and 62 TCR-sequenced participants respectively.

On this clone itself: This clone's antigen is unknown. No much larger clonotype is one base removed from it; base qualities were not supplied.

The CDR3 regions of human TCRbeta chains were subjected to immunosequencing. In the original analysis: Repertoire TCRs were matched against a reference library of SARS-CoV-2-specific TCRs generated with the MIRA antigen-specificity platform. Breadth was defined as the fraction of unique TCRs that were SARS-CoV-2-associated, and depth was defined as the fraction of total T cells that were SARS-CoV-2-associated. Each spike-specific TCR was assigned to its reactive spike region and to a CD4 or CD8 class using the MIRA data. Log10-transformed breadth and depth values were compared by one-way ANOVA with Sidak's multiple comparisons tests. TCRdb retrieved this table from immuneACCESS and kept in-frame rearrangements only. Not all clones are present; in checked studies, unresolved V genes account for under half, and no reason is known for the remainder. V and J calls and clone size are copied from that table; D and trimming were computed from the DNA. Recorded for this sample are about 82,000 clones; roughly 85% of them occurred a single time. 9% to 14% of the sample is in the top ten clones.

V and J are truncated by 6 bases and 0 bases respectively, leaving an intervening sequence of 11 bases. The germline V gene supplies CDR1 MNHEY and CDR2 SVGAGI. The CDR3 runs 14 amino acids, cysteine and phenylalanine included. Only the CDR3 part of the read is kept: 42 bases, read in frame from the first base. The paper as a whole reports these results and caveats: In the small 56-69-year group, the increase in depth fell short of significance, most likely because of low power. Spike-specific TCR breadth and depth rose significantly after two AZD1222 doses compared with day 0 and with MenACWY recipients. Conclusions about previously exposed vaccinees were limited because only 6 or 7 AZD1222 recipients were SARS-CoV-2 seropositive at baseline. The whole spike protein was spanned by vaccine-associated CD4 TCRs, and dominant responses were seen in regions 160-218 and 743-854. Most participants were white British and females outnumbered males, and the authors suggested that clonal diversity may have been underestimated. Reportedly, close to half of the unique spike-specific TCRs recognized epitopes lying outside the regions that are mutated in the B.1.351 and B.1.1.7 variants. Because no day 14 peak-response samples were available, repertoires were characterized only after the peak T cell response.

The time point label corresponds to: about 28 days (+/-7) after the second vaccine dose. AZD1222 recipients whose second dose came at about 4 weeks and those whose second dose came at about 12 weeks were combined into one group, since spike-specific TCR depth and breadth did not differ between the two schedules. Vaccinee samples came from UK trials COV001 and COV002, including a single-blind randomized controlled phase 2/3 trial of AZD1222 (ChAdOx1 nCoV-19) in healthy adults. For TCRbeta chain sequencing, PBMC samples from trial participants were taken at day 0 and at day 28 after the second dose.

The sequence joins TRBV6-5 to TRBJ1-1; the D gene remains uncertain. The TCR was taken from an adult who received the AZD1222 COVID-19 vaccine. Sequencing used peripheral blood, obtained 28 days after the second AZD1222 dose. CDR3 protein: CASSRGQMNTEAFF. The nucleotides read TGTGCCAGCAGCCGCGGCCAAATGAACACTGAAGCTTTCTTT.